This is a list of T cell receptor beta chains from one sample in a study of OX40 agonist ivuxolimab in advanced cancers. Assay: immunoSEQ multiplex PCR; the TCRdb copy retains only in-frame clones and omits some. The sample gives tens of thousands of clones, 82% of which show up once; about 0.42% is in the top ten. The sequenced sample was CD4+ or CD8+ T cells sorted from blood, obtained in a trial of the OX40 agonist ivuxolimab. Source of these receptors: an adult with an advanced solid tumor such as melanoma, head and neck, liver or kidney cancer. Both conserved end residues are part of each CDR3. D genes are given only for firm matches. The size field is filled for only some rows; it gives once, few, many or a size class.

j_call	v_call	d_call	clone_size	cdr3_aa	cdr3_nt
TRBJ1-5	TRBV28	.	.	CASSLGGPNQPQHF	TGTGCCAGCAGTTTAGGGGGACCCAATCAGCCCCAGCATTTT
TRBJ2-1	TRBV7-3	TRBD2	.	CASSLGTSGSEQFF	TGTGCCAGCAGCCTCGGGACTAGCGGGAGTGAGCAGTTCTTC
TRBJ2-5	TRBV9	.	few	CASSVEASRETQYF	TGTGCCAGCAGCGTAGAGGCGTCGCGCGAGACCCAGTACTTC
TRBJ1-4	TRBV6-5	TRBD1	.	CASRRGTGSGEKLFF	TGTGCCAGCAGGCGCGGGACAGGGTCAGGAGAAAAACTGTTTTTT
TRBJ2-2	TRBV5-1	.	.	CASSLVEAGNTGELFF	TGCGCCAGCAGCTTGGTTGAAGCGGGGAACACCGGGGAGCTGTTTTTT
TRBJ2-7	TRBV27	TRBD1	.	CASRRQGAYEQYF	TGTGCCAGCAGGAGACAGGGGGCCTACGAGCAGTACTTC
TRBJ2-6	TRBV10-3	.	.	CAISSTGTLSGANVLTF	TGTGCCATCAGTTCAACCGGGACCCTGTCTGGGGCCAACGTCCTGACTTTC
TRBJ1-2	TRBV28	.	.	CASSPTSTVVYGYTF	TGTGCCAGCAGTCCAACCTCGACAGTAGTCTATGGCTACACCTTC
TRBJ1-2	TRBV11-2	TRBD1	.	CASSKLGQGAYGYTF	TGTGCCAGCAGCAAATTAGGACAGGGGGCTTATGGCTACACCTTC
TRBJ2-5	TRBV5-1	TRBD2	.	CASSLPGLAGGVQETQYF	TGCGCCAGCAGCTTGCCGGGACTAGCGGGAGGGGTACAAGAGACCCAGTACTTC
TRBJ2-5	TRBV11-3	.	.	CASSPRVLGETQYF	TGTGCCAGCAGCCCCAGGGTCTTAGGAGAGACCCAGTACTTC
TRBJ1-2	TRBV7-9	.	few	CASKPTLGYYGYTF	TGTGCCAGCAAGCCCACATTGGGATACTATGGCTACACCTTC
TRBJ2-3	TRBV11-2	.	.	CASSFTNTDTQYF	TGTGCCAGCAGCTTCACCAACACAGATACGCAGTATTTT
TRBJ1-2	TRBV6-5	.	.	CASSYGTGIRYGYTF	TGTGCCAGCAGTTACGGAACAGGGATAAGATATGGCTACACCTTC
TRBJ1-3	TRBV4-3	.	.	CASSQGGLGNTIYF	TGCGCCAGCAGCCAAGGAGGGTTAGGAAACACCATATATTTT
TRBJ1-1	TRBV28	TRBD1	once	CASSSDRGAFF	TGTGCCAGCAGTAGTGACAGGGGAGCTTTCTTT
TRBJ2-1	TRBV7-3	.	.	CASSLTYSAEQFF	TGTGCCAGCAGCTTAACGTATTCGGCTGAGCAGTTCTTC
TRBJ2-1	TRBV4-1	.	.	CASSQALTRAEQFF	TGCGCCAGCAGCCAGGCCCTGACTAGAGCTGAGCAGTTCTTC
TRBJ2-2	TRBV18	TRBD1	.	CASSAGTGNTGELFF	TGTGCCAGCTCAGCCGGGACAGGGAACACCGGGGAGCTGTTTTTT
TRBJ2-1	TRBV5-4	.	once	CASSLGPGNYNEQFF	TGTGCCAGCAGCTTGGGTCCCGGAAATTACAATGAGCAGTTCTTC
TRBJ1-2	TRBV7-9	TRBD1	.	CASTSDRGLGGYTF	TGTGCCAGCACCTCAGACAGGGGGCTCGGAGGCTACACCTTC
TRBJ2-7	TRBV5-1	TRBD1	.	CASSLSRQGYEQYF	TGCGCCAGCAGCTTGTCCAGACAGGGCTACGAGCAGTACTTC
TRBJ2-6	TRBV18	.	.	CASSRQLPAENSGANVLTF	TGTGCCAGCTCGCGACAGTTACCCGCCGAAAACTCTGGGGCCAACGTCCTGACTTTC
TRBJ1-3	TRBV5-4	.	.	CASSFGRGGNTIYF	TGTGCCAGCAGCTTCGGCAGGGGTGGAAACACCATATATTTT
TRBJ1-2	TRBV28	.	.	CASCVASTGYGYTF	TGTGCCAGCTGTGTAGCGTCGACGGGCTATGGCTACACCTTC